The T cell receptor (beta chain) under discussion was sequenced for a study of graft-versus-host responses after intestinal transplantation. Whole-study context: Recipients uniformly received anti-thymocyte globulin induction, followed by tacrolimus and steroids for approximately 3 years.

After removal of 5 bases from V and 4 bases from J, the junction contained 2 bases not matched to a gene. CDR3 size: 13 residues. Germline-derived CDR1 and CDR2 are MNHEY and SMNVEV (reference sequence). Regarding this clone: Its antigen is unidentified.

Measured with immunoSEQ multiplex PCR; TCRdb has only the in-frame clones, and not every one. The table shows 81,000 or so clones, with 85% to 95% occurring only once. The source of this sequence is a human donor who was the organ donor for an intestinal transplant. The input for sequencing was unstimulated CD8+ T cells sorted from spleen or lymph node cells, taken before transplant. The chain uses TRBV27 and TRBJ1-1, with 9 bases matching TRBD1. DNA of the CDR3: TGTGCCAGCAGTCTGACAGGGGGCACTGAAGCTTTCTTT. This gives the protein CASSLTGGTEAFF.